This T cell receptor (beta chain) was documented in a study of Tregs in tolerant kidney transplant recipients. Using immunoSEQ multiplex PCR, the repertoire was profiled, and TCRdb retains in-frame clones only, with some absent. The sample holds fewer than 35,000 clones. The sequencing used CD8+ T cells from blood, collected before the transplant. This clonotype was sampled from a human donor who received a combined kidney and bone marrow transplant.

The DNA read from the CDR3 is TGTGCCAGCAGCTTAGGTGGGGGCTCCTCTGAA. Translation: CASSLGGGSSE. The whole CDR3 protein reads CASSLGGGSSEAFF. This rearrangement joins TRBV11-2 to TRBJ1-1, with a weak D call TRBD1 (6 bases). Sequencing ends 3 residues short of the CDR3 end; the germline J gene provides the rest. CDR3 size: 14 residues. CDR1 SGHAT and CDR2 FQNNGV come from the germline V gene. V gave up 1 base and J gave up 6 bases, with 12 bases separating them.